This TCR beta chain emerged from a study of blood T cell repertoires in COVID-19. Study-level background: Samples taken during acute and convalescent COVID-19 were collected in the United States, Italy and Spain. PBMCs, B-cell-depleted T cells, or T cells were the source of the cDNA or gDNA that made up the material.

Original processing methods: Amplification of reference gene primers provided the estimated nucleated cell counts. Libraries were prepared by immunoSEQ multiplex PCR; TCRdb keeps only in-frame clonotypes and omits some of them. The V and J calls and clone size come from that table; D and trimming were worked out from the DNA. The top ten hold about 5% of the sample, which has about 120,000 clones, 87% seen once. The CDR3 extends over 13 amino acids. V was shortened by 1 base and J by 4 bases, with 7 bases between the two germline ends. Germline CDR1 KGHSH, CDR2 LQKENI. The chain employs TRBV18 and TRBJ1-1; D ambiguous. The material sequenced was peripheral blood. The TCR originated in a human donor in a cohort sampled during active COVID-19. The CDR3 protein is CASSPRSSTEAFF. DNA for the CDR3: TGTGCCAGCTCACCACGGAGTAGCACTGAAGCTTTCTTT.